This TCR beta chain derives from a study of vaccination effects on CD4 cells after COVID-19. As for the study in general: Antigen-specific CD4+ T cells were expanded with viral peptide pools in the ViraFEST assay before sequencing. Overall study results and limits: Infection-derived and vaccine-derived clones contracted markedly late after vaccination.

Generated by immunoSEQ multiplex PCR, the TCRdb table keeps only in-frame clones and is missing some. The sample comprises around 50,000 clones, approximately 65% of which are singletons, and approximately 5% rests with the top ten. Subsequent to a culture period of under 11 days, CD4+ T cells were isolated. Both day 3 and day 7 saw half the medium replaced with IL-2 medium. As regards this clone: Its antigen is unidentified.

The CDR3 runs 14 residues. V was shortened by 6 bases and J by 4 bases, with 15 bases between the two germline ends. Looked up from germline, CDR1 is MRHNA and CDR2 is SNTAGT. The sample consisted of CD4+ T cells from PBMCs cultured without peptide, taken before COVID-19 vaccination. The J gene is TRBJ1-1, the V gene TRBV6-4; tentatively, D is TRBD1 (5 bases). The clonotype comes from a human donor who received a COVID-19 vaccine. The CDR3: CASRNTGVSTEAFF. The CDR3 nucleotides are TGTGCCAGCAGAAACACGGGGGTGAGCACTGAAGCTTTCTTT.